The entry that follows covers one T cell receptor beta chain sequence. V lost 4 bases, J lost 1 base, and 7 bases stayed unmatched. Germline CDR1 reads KGHSH; CDR2 reads LQKENI. This CDR3 has 17 amino acids. In the authors' workflow: Amplifying reference gene primers gave estimates of nucleated cell counts. Clones were sequenced by immunoSEQ multiplex PCR, and TCRdb holds only the in-frame ones, with some missing. V and J calls and clone size are those listed in that table; D and trimming were worked out from the DNA. The profile shows approximately 190,000 clones, about 80% of them singletons. This record belongs to a study of blood T cell repertoires in COVID-19. Study-wide context: Both acute and convalescent COVID-19 samples were obtained from the United States, Italy and Spain.

The clonotype was recovered from a man aged 25 to 45 with active or convalescent COVID-19. Sequencing was done on a sample of peripheral blood. This rearrangement joins TRBV18 to TRBJ2-3; 11 nucleotides line up with TRBD1. CDR3: CASSLRTGGPGTDTQYF. The CDR3 DNA is TGTGCCAGCTCACTTCGGACAGGGGGCCCTGGCACAGATACGCAGTATTTT. The variable domain in full, with the rest retrieved from reference TRBV18 and TRBJ2-3, is NAGVMQNPRHLVRRRGQEARLRCSPMKGHSHVYWYRQLPEEGLKFMVYLQKENIIDESGMPKERFSAEFPKEGPSILRIQQVVRGDSAAYFCASSLRTGGPGTDTQYFGPGTRLTVL.